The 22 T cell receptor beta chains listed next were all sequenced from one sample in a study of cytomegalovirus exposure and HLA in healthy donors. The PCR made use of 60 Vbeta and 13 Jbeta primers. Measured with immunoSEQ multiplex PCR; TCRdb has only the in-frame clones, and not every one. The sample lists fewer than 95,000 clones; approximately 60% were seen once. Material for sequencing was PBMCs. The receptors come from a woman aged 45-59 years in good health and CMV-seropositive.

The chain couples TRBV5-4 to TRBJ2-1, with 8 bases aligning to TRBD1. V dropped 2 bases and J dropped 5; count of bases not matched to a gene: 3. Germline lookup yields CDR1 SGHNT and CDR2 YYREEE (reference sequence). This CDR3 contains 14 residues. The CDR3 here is CASSFLQGDNEQFF. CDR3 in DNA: TGTGCCAGCAGCTTCTTACAGGGGGACAATGAGCAGTTCTTC. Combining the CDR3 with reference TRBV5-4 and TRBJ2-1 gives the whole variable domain ETGVTQSPTHLIKTRGQQVTLRCSSQSGHNTVSWYQQALGQGPQFIFQYYREEENGRGNFPPRFSGLQFPNYSSELNVNALELDDSALYLCASSFLQGDNEQFFGPGTRLTVL.

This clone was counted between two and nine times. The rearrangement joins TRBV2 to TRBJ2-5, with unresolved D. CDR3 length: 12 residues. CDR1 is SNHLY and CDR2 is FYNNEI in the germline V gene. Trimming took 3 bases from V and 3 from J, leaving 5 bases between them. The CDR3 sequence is CASSEVEETQYF. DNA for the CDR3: TGTGCCAGCAGTGAGGTAGAAGAGACCCAGTACTTC.

CDR3 bases: TGTGCCAGCAGCTTATATCCCGTCACAGATACGCAGTATTTT. Residues: CASSLYPVTDTQYF. This chain connects TRBV7-2 to TRBJ2-3, with unresolved D. The CDR3 extends over 14 amino acids. The ends were cut back, 2 bases at V and 2 bases at J, with 8 bases in the middle. CDR1 and CDR2 from the germline V gene are SGHTA and FQGNSA.

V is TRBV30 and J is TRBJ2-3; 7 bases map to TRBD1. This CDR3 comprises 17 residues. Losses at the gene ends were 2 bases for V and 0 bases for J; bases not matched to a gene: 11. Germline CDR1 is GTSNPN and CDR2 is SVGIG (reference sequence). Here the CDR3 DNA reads TGTGCCTGGAGTCCGAGACAGGGATTCACTAGCACAGATACGCAGTATTTT. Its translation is CAWSPRQGFTSTDTQYF.

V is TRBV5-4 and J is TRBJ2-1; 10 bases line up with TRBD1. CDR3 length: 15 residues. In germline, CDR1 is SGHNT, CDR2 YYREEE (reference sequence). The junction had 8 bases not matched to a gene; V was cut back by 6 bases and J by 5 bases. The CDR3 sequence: CASNTGTGAHNEQFF. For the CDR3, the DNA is TGTGCCAGCAATACCGGGACAGGGGCGCACAATGAGCAGTTCTTC.

CDR3 amino acids: CASSVGGSTDTQYF. For the CDR3, the DNA is TGTGCCAGCAGCGTAGGAGGAAGCACAGATACGCAGTATTTT. This rearrangement joins TRBV9 to TRBJ2-3; D call uncertain. Per germline, CDR1 SGDLS and CDR2 YYNGEE. Trimming pared 0 bases from V and 0 bases from J, leaving 5 bases between. The CDR3 runs 14 residues.

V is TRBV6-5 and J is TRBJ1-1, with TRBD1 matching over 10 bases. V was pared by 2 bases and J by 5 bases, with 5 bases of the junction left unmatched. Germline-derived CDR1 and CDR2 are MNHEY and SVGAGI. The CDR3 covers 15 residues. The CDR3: CASSYMGQGRTEAFF. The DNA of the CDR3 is TGTGCCAGCAGTTACATGGGACAGGGGAGGACTGAAGCTTTCTTT.

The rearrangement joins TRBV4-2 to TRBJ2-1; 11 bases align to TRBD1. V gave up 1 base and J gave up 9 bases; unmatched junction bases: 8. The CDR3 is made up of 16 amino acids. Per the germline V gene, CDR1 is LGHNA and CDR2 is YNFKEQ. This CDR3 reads CASSQARGQGESEQFF. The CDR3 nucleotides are TGTGCCAGCAGCCAAGCCAGGGGACAGGGGGAGAGTGAGCAGTTCTTC.

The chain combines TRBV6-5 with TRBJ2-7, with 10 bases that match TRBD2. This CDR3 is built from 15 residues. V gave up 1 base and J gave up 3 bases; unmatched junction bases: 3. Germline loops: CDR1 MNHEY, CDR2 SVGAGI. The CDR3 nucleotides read TGTGCCAGCAGTTACTTAGCGGGGGGCGACTACGAGCAGTACTTC. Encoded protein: CASSYLAGGDYEQYF.

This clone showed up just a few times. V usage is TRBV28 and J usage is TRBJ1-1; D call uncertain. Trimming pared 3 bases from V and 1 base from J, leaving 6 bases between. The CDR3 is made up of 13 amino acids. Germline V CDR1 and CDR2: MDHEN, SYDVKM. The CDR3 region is CASSLLRNTEAFF. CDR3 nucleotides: TGTGCCAGCAGTTTGTTGAGGAACACTGAAGCTTTCTTT. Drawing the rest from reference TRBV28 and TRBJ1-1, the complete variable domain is DVKVTQSSRYLVKRTGEKVFLECVQDMDHENMFWYRQDPGLGLRLIYFSYDVKMKEKGDIPEGYSVSREKKERFSLILESASTNQTSMYLCASSLLRNTEAFFGQGTRLTVV.

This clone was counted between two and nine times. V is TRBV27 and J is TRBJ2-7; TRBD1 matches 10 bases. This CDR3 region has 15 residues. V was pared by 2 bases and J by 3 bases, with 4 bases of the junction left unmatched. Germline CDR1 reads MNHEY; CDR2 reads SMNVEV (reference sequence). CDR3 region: CASSLRWTGGYEQYF. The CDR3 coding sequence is TGTGCCAGCAGTTTACGGTGGACAGGGGGCTACGAGCAGTACTTC.

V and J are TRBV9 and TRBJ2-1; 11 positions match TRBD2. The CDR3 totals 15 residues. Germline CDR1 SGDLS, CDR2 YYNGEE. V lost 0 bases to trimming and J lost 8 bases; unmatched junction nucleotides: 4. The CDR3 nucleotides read TGTGCCAGCAGCGTAGGACTAGCGGGGTCCGATGAGCAGTTCTTC. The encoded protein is CASSVGLAGSDEQFF.

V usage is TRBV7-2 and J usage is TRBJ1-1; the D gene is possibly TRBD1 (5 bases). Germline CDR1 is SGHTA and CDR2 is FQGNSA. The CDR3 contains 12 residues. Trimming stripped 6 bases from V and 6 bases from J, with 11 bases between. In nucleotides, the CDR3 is TGTGCCAGCAGTCAGGGTGTCGCTGAAGCTTTCTTT. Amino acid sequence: CASSQGVAEAFF.

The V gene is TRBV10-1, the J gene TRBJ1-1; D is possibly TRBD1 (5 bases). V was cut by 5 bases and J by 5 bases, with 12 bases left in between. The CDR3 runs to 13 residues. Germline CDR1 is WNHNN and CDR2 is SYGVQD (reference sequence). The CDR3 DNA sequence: TGCGCCAGCAGTCGACCTCCAGGGACTGAAGCTTTCTTT. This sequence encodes CASSRPPGTEAFF.

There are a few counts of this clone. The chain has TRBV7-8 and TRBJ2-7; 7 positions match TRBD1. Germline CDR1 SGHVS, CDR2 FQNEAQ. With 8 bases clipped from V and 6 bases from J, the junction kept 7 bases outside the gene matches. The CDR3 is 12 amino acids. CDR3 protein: CASSYQGVEQYF. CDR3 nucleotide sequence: TGTGCCAGCTCCTACCAGGGGGTCGAGCAGTACTTC.

For the CDR3, the DNA is TGTGCCAGCAGTTACGTAGCGGGTGAAAATGAGCAGTTCTTC. Translated: CASSYVAGENEQFF. The chain is built from TRBV6-6 and TRBJ2-1; 7 bases match TRBD2. The V and J ends lost 2 bases and 7 bases, in that order; junction bases with no gene match: 5. Germline V lookup: CDR1 MNHNY, CDR2 SVGAGI (reference sequence). CDR3 size: 14 residues.

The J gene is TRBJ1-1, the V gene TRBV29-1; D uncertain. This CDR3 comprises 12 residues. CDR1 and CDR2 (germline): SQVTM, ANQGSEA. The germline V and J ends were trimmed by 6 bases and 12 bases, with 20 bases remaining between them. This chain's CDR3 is CSVRAPGEKTFF. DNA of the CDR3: TGCAGCGTCCGGGCCCCGGGAGAGAAAACTTTCTTT.

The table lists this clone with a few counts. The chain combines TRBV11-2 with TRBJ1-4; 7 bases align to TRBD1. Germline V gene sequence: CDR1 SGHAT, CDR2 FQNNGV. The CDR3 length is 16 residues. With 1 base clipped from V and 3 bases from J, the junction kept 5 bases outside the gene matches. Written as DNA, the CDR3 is TGTGCCAGCAGCTTAGTGGGGACAGCTGCTAATGAAAAACTGTTTTTT. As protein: CASSLVGTAANEKLFF.

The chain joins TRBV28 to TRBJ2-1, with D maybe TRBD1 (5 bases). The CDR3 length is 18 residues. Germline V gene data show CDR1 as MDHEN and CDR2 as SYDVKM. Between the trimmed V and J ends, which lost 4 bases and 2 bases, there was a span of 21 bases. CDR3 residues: CASSSSGVDSKTYNEQFF. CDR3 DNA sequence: TGTGCCAGCAGTTCTAGTGGGGTAGACAGCAAAACCTACAATGAGCAGTTCTTC.

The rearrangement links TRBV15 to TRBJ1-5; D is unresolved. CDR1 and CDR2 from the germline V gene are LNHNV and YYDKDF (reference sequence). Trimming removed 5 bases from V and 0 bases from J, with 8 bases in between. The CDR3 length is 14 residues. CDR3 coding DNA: TGTGCCACCAGCTTAGATCATAGCAATCAGCCCCAGCATTTT. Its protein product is CATSLDHSNQPQHF.

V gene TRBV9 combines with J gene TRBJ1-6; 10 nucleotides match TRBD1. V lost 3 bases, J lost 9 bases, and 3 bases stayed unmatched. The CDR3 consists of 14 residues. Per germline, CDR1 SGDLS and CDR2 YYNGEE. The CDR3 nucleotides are TGTGCCAGCAGCGGACAGGGGGCAGGTTCACCCCTCCACTTT. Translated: CASSGQGAGSPLHF.

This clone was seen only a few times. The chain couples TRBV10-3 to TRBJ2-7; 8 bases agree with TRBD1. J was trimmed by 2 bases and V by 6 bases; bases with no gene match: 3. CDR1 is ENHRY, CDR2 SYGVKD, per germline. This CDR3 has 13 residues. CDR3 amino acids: CAIRDREAYEQYF. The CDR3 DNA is TGTGCCATCAGGGACAGGGAAGCCTACGAGCAGTACTTC.